These 14 T cell receptor beta chains were sequenced from one sample in a study of regulatory T cells in long-lasting Graves disease (dated by TCRdb to the early 2020s). Libraries were made using multiplex PCR. Instrument used: Illumina HiSeq 4000. TCR beta libraries were built with iRepertoire HTBI primers and Arm-PCR amplification of CDR3 regions. TCRdb reprocessing: public reads trimmed at Q25 with fastp, clones called with MiXCR, in-frame beta chains kept. A single entry per CDR3 protein holds the most common genes and DNA from its merged rows. The sample includes roughly 510,000 distinct CDR3 sequences, with about 16% observed a single time. 9.5% to 15% of the sample is held by the ten biggest clonotypes. The sample's time point label, decoded: newly diagnosed GD, antithyroid drugs for less than 3 months. For both TCR sequencing and RNA sequencing, RNA was extracted from PBMCs using TRIzol. This sample was also put to use in a study of T cells in Graves' hyperthyroidism and ophthalmopathy.

This specimen consisted of peripheral blood mononuclear cells (PBMCs), obtained at new diagnosis, from a patient treated with antithyroid drugs. The receptor source for this set is a man between 18 and 35 years old with Graves disease. Donor details come from another sample of the same person, matched by shared clones.

V and J are TRBV4-1 and TRBJ2-1, with TRBD2 matching 7 bases. The end of the DNA is better explained by TRBJ2-5, so the J call may be wrong. CDR1 and CDR2 (germline): MGHRA, YSYEKL. The CDR3 has 17 residues. The DNA for the CDR3 is TGCGCCAGCAGCCAAGGTCCCCCAACGCGGGAGCATGAGACCCAGTACTTC. It codes for CASSQGPPTREHETQYF.

This clonotype appeared a few times. The V and J genes are TRBV5-8 and TRBJ2-7; D not resolved. This CDR3 spans 13 amino acids. Germline CDR1 is SGHTS and CDR2 is YDEGEE. The V end was cut by 4 bases, the J end by 1 base, with 9 bases between. The CDR3 loop is CASSIRMSYEQYF. As DNA, the CDR3 is TGTGCCAGCAGCATTCGTATGTCCTACGAGCAGTACTTC.

This clonotype was counted ten times or more. V and J are TRBV2 and TRBJ2-6; 8 nucleotides align to TRBD2. The length of the CDR3 is 15 residues. Looked up from germline, CDR1 is SNHLY and CDR2 is FYNNEI. J lost 10 bases, V lost 6 bases, and 11 bases had no gene match. In DNA, the CDR3 is TGTGCCAGCAGGATCACTAGCGGTTTTAAAAACGTCCTGACTTTC. Amino acid sequence: CASRITSGFKNVLTF.

This clonotype was found a few times. The chain couples TRBV12-3 or TRBV12-4 to TRBJ1-5, with a possible D match to TRBD1 (6 bases). The CDR3 contains 13 residues. The ends were cut back, 7 bases at V and 7 bases at J, with 14 bases in the middle. The CDR3: CASTYREGQPQHF. The CDR3 DNA reads as TGTGCCAGCACCTACAGGGAGGGACAGCCCCAGCATTTT.

The chain has TRBV18 and TRBJ1-6; no definite D call. The CDR3 consists of 15 residues. Trimming cost V 0 bases and J 3 bases, with 6 bases left between them. The V gene's germline CDR1 is KGHSH and CDR2 LQKENI. CDR3 DNA sequence: TGTGCCAGCTCACCACCGGGTGGCTATAATTCACCCCTCCACTTT. Translating it yields CASSPPGGYNSPLHF.

The chain employs TRBV5-1 and TRBJ2-3; 11 bases line up with TRBD2. Germline V gene sequence: CDR1 SGHRS, CDR2 YFSETQ. The CDR3 spans 16 residues. V trimming: 4 bases; J trimming: 5 bases; junction bases outside the gene matches: 9. As DNA, the CDR3 is TGCGCCAGCAGCCGGCTAGCGGGAGGCCGGGGAGATACGCAGTATTTT. Translating it yields CASSRLAGGRGDTQYF.

The gene calls are TRBV6-2 or TRBV6-3 and TRBJ1-5, with D tentatively TRBD1 (5 bases). This CDR3 has 14 amino acids. Germline CDR1 MNHEY, CDR2 SVGEGT. The V gene lost 7 bases and the J gene lost 5 bases, with 15 bases spanning the gap. The CDR3 coding sequence is TGTGCCAGCAATCGGAGACAGCCCGATCAGCCCCAGCATTTT. Protein: CASNRRQPDQPQHF.

CDR3 coding DNA: TGTGCCAGCATTGGGCGCAAAGATCAGCCCCAGCATTTT. Encoded protein: CASIGRKDQPQHF. The chain employs TRBV2 and TRBJ1-5; D unresolved. CDR3 length equals 13 residues. V was trimmed by 7 bases and J by 5 bases, leaving 12 bases between them. Germline CDR1 SNHLY, CDR2 FYNNEI.

This clonotype came up many times. This sequence joins TRBV28 and TRBJ2-5; the D is unclear. Germline V gives CDR1 MDHEN, CDR2 SYDVKM. Trimming shortened V by 7 bases and J by 5 bases, and 11 bases separated the two germline ends. This CDR3 region has 12 residues. The CDR3 DNA reads TGTGCCAGCATCGGCGCGTTTGAGACCCAGTACTTC. Protein: CASIGAFETQYF.

A few counts support this clonotype. V usage is TRBV6-1 and J usage is TRBJ1-5, with 7 bases fitting TRBD1. J lost 0 bases, V lost 5 bases, and 13 bases had no gene match. Germline loops: CDR1 MNHNS, CDR2 SASEGT. The CDR3 extends over 18 amino acids. CDR3 sequence: CASSYPGTAAYSNQPQHF. The CDR3 coding sequence is TGTGCCAGCAGTTACCCCGGGACAGCAGCGTATAGCAATCAGCCCCAGCATTTT.

This clonotype was detected many times. The gene calls are TRBV20-1 and TRBJ2-1; 15 positions match TRBD2. Germline values: CDR1 DFQATT, CDR2 SNEGSKA (reference sequence). The CDR3 sequence is 13 residues long. The CDR3 region has the DNA TGCAGCGGACTAGCGGGAGGGTACAATGAGCAGTTCTTC. Translated: CSGLAGGYNEQFF.

This clonotype appeared once. The J gene is TRBJ2-5, the V gene TRBV7-9, with 10 bases identical to TRBD1. The germline V gene encodes CDR1 SEHNR and CDR2 FQNEAQ (reference sequence). Trimming removed 5 bases from V and 1 base from J; junction bases left unmatched: 4. The CDR3 contains 15 residues. CDR3 nucleotides: TGTGCCAGCAGCCTGTGGGACAGGGGCCAAGAGACCCAGTACTTC. Amino acid sequence: CASSLWDRGQETQYF. The full variable domain, rest sourced from reference TRBV7-9 and TRBJ2-5, is DTGVSQNPRHKITKRGQNVTFRCDPISEHNRLYWYRQTLGQGPEFLTYFQNEAQLEKSRLLSDRFSAERPKGSFSTLEIQRTEQGDSAMYLCASSLWDRGQETQYFGPGTRLLVL.

Of note for this clonotype: This sequence is one base from a far larger clone and is likely a read error. The V gene is TRBV11-2, the J gene TRBJ2-1; no clear D gene. TRBJ2-5 explains the end of the DNA better; the J call may be wrong. The germline V gene encodes CDR1 SGHAT and CDR2 FQNNGV. CDR3 length: 13 residues. CDR3 residues: CAIPTLSQETQYF. For the CDR3, the DNA is TGTGCCATACCCACACTCTCCCAAGAGACCCAGTACTTC.

This clonotype was counted ten times or more. The CDR3 DNA follows: TGTGCCAGCAGTGGTGGCACCCCCTCACCCCTCCACTTT. Translating it yields CASSGGTPSPLHF. V is TRBV2 and J is TRBJ1-6, with no clear D. Germline V lookup: CDR1 SNHLY, CDR2 FYNNEI. The CDR3 length is 13 residues. V lost 4 bases and J lost 10, with 11 bases in between.